This T cell receptor beta chain appears in the sequencing data of a study of T cell responses to AZD1222 COVID-19 vaccine. Method: immunoSEQ multiplex PCR; TCRdb's copy keeps in-frame clones and lacks some. The sample includes tens of thousands of clones, roughly 80% of them seen just once. Remarks on this clone: Its target is unknown.

Whole-study results and caveats: Among the donors, most were white British and more were female, and clonal diversity was possibly underestimated.

Germline values: CDR1 LGHDT, CDR2 YNNKEL (reference sequence). V dropped 3 bases and J dropped 6; count of bases not matched to a gene: 5. The CDR3 is 15 amino acids. Sequenced material: peripheral blood, taken on day 0 of AZD1222 vaccination. This TCR was recovered from an adult in good health. This chain links TRBV3-1 (or the pseudogene TRBV3-2) with TRBJ1-2; 12 nucleotides align to TRBD1. The CDR3 DNA reads as TGTGCCAGCAGCCAGGGGACAGGGGGCGCGGATGGCTACACCTTC. Translation: CASSQGTGGADGYTF.